The T cell receptor (beta chain) under discussion was sequenced for a study of cytomegalovirus exposure and HLA in healthy donors. Comments on this clone: Its specificity is not known.

It was with 60 Vbeta and 13 Jbeta primers that the PCR ran. This table comes from immunoSEQ multiplex PCR, and its TCRdb copy is limited to in-frame clones, with some not included. The table shows fewer than 130,000 clones, with 76% occurring only once. Per the germline V gene, CDR1 is LNHDA and CDR2 is SQIVND (reference sequence). V lost 7 bases, J lost 0 bases, and 9 bases stayed unmatched. The CDR3 sequence is 17 residues long. Study-wide findings and caveats: In a later analysis, compared with equally common non-associated chains, HLA-associated beta chains were more expanded.

The V gene is TRBV19, the J gene TRBJ1-3, with TRBD1 matching 10 bases. The sequence came from a man aged 25-40 years in good health and CMV-seropositive. What was sequenced was PBMCs. CDR3 amino acids: CASTSGTGAFSGNTIYF. The CDR3 nucleotides read TGTGCCAGTACCTCCGGGACAGGGGCCTTCTCTGGAAACACCATATATTTT.